This passage covers 8 T cell receptor beta chains from one sample sequenced in a study of blood T cell repertoires in COVID-19. This table comes from immunoSEQ multiplex PCR, and its TCRdb copy is limited to in-frame clones, with some not included. This sample yields 50,000 to 75,000 clones, of which around 92% are seen a single time; 8.5% to 10% belongs to the top ten. Sample: peripheral blood. The receptor source for this set is a human donor in a cohort sampled during active COVID-19.

V usage is TRBV5-1 and J usage is TRBJ2-3, with 8 bases matching TRBD2. V lost 0 bases to trimming and J lost 0 bases; unmatched junction nucleotides: 6. Germline-derived CDR1 and CDR2 are SGHRS and YFSETQ. CDR3 length equals 17 residues. In nucleotides, the CDR3 is TGCGCCAGCAGCTTGGTGCGGGAGGCCTCTAGCACAGATACGCAGTATTTT. Its translation: CASSLVREASSTDTQYF.

CDR3 loop: CASSQDSLAGTETQYF. Written as DNA, the CDR3 is TGTGCCAGCAGCCAAGATTCCCTAGCGGGAACTGAGACCCAGTACTTC. The chain uses TRBV4-2 and TRBJ2-5; 9 bases align to TRBD2. V lost 0 bases and J lost 5; bases outside the gene matches: 7. CDR1 and CDR2 from the germline V gene are LGHNA and YNFKEQ. This CDR3 has 16 residues.

The CDR3: CASSQDLLAGVFRTDTQYF. The DNA for the CDR3 is TGTGCCAGCAGCCAAGATCTTCTAGCGGGGGTTTTTCGCACAGATACGCAGTATTTT. The chain links TRBV3-1 (or the pseudogene TRBV3-2) to TRBJ2-3, with 10 bases that match TRBD2. The CDR3 totals 19 residues. CDR1 and CDR2 from the germline V gene are LGHDT and YNNKEL (reference sequence). V lost 0 bases and J lost 1; bases outside the gene matches: 10.

This clone was seen only once. V usage is TRBV6-5 and J usage is TRBJ1-5, with D possibly being TRBD1 (6 bases). Germline V lookup: CDR1 MNHEY, CDR2 SVGAGI. V lost 5 bases to trimming and J lost 0 bases, with 11 bases between them. The CDR3 has 15 amino acids. CDR3 DNA sequence: TGTGCCAGCAGTAAGACAGGAATTAGCAATCAGCCCCAGCATTTT. This sequence encodes CASSKTGISNQPQHF.

CDR3 loop: CASSPPPRTSGQETQYF. The CDR3 region has the DNA TGTGCCAGCAGCCCTCCCCCGAGGACTAGCGGCCAAGAGACCCAGTACTTC. The chain carries TRBV9 and TRBJ2-5, with 10 bases identical to TRBD2. The CDR3 runs to 17 residues. Per the germline V gene, CDR1 is SGDLS and CDR2 is YYNGEE. With 4 bases clipped from V and 1 base from J, the junction kept 10 bases outside the gene matches.

The gene calls are TRBV27 and TRBJ2-1, with 7 bases that match TRBD2. The CDR3 extends over 15 amino acids. Unmatched junction bases numbered 4, after V lost 2 bases and J lost 3 bases. Germline CDR1 is MNHEY and CDR2 is SMNVEV (reference sequence). CDR3 sequence: CASSLVGTNYNEQFF. CDR3 bases: TGTGCCAGCAGTTTAGTCGGGACTAACTACAATGAGCAGTTCTTC.

The V call is TRBV9, the J call TRBJ2-1; 10 bases are a match to TRBD2. After removal of 1 base from V and 4 bases from J, the junction contained 2 bases not matched to a gene. CDR1 is SGDLS and CDR2 is YYNGEE in the germline V gene. The CDR3 contains 15 residues. CDR3 residues: CASSVTSGAYNEQFF. The DNA of the CDR3 is TGTGCCAGCAGCGTAACTAGCGGGGCATACAATGAGCAGTTCTTC.

This clone showed up just once. This chain uses TRBV5-1 with TRBJ2-1; D is undetermined. V lost 3 bases, J lost 3 bases, and 7 bases lay in between. The CDR3 consists of 13 residues. Germline CDR1 SGHRS, CDR2 YFSETQ. The CDR3 DNA reads TGCGCCAGCAGCTACACGAACTACAATGAGCAGTTCTTC. Its protein product is CASSYTNYNEQFF.